One sample yielded the 11 T cell receptor beta chains listed below, sequenced in a study of blood T cells in healthy people across ages. PCR was performed a second time for about 7 to 12 cycles using a sample-barcoded 5' primer and a J-beta primer mix. TCRdb fed the 5' RACE reads into MiXCR, producing one record per CDR3 protein. This repertoire shows some 710,000 distinct CDR3 sequences, about 47% found once; its top ten account for approximately 18%. The sequencing input was blood. The receptors were sampled from a man older than 75 in good health.

The chain couples TRBV7-2 to TRBJ2-1; 10 nucleotides match TRBD1. CDR1 is SGHTA and CDR2 is FQGNSA in the germline V gene. CDR3 size: 14 residues. With 8 bases clipped from V and 8 bases from J, the junction kept 9 bases outside the gene matches. The CDR3 nucleotides read TGTGCCAGCGGGGCCGGGACAGGGGTCGATGAGCAGTTCTTC. It specifies CASGAGTGVDEQFF.

The rearrangement joins TRBV20-1 to TRBJ2-2, with D perhaps TRBD1 or TRBD2 (5 bases each). V was cut by 5 bases and J by 4 bases, with 14 bases left in between. The germline V gene has CDR1 DFQATT and CDR2 SNEGSKA (reference sequence). This CDR3 is built from 14 residues. The CDR3 here is CSAFDSGTTGELFF. CDR3 DNA: TGCAGTGCTTTCGATTCCGGGACCACCGGGGAGCTGTTTTTT.

V usage is TRBV6-2 or TRBV6-3 and J usage is TRBJ2-2, with TRBD1 identical over 9 bases. The CDR3 runs to 15 residues. V lost 6 bases, J lost 2 bases, and 4 bases stayed unmatched. Germline-derived CDR1 and CDR2 are MNHEY and SVGEGT. DNA of the CDR3: TGTGCCAGCAGACAGACAGGGGGAAACACCGGGGAGCTGTTTTTT. This codes for CASRQTGGNTGELFF.

Details on this clonotype: A much larger clone sits a single nucleotide away, making a read error possible. The rearrangement joins TRBV7-6 to TRBJ2-4; no reliable D call. This CDR3 region has 15 residues. Trimming shortened V by 7 bases and J by 2 bases, and 15 bases separated the two germline ends. From germline, CDR1 is SGHVS and CDR2 FNYEAQ. The CDR3 coding sequence is TGTGCCAGCACCCGACGGGCTGATACCAAAAACATTCAGTACTTC. This translates into CASTRRADTKNIQYF.

This clonotype was recorded only once. The chain is built from TRBV5-1 and TRBJ1-4, with D perhaps matching TRBD1 (5 bases). Trimming shortened V by 3 bases and J by 6 bases, and 9 bases separated the two germline ends. The CDR3 totals 13 residues. Germline lookup yields CDR1 SGHRS and CDR2 YFSETQ. This CDR3 is CASSWGGDEKLFF. The DNA of the CDR3 is TGCGCCAGCAGCTGGGGGGGGGATGAAAAACTGTTTTTT.

The chain uses TRBV6-2 or TRBV6-3 and TRBJ2-1; 10 bases align to TRBD2. J gave up 9 bases and V 7 bases, and 6 bases lay outside the gene matches. CDR3 length: 13 residues. In germline, CDR1 is MNHEY, CDR2 SVGEGT. The CDR3 sequence: CASKFTSGAEQFF. CDR3 in DNA: TGTGCCAGCAAGTTCACTAGCGGGGCTGAGCAGTTCTTC.

This clonotype has a handful of counts. The chain links TRBV7-2 to TRBJ2-7; 8 nucleotides line up with TRBD2. The ends lost 1 base at V and 2 bases at J; junction bases unmatched: 13. CDR1 SGHTA and CDR2 FQGNSA come from the germline V gene. The CDR3 has 18 amino acids. As DNA, the CDR3 is TGTGCCAGCAGCTTAGGACCTAGCGGGCGCTCCACTCCCTACGAGCAGTACTTC. This encodes CASSLGPSGRSTPYEQYF.

This clonotype was detected only a few times. J is TRBJ2-3 and V is TRBV7-2; 11 nucleotides line up with TRBD2. Germline CDR1 is SGHTA and CDR2 is FQGNSA. J was trimmed by 6 bases and V by 5 bases; bases with no gene match: 7. This CDR3 has 15 amino acids. In nucleotides, the CDR3 is TGTGCCAGCAGCCCACTAGCGGGAGATTTGGATACGCAGTATTTT. Residues: CASSPLAGDLDTQYF.

This clonotype was seen only a few times. The CDR3 nucleotides are TGCAGTGCCACCCATGGCAGCGGCGCAGATACGCAGTATTTT. Its translation is CSATHGSGADTQYF. The chain couples TRBV20-1 to TRBJ2-3; D is perhaps TRBD2 (5 bases). Germline CDR1 reads DFQATT; CDR2 reads SNEGSKA (reference sequence). V was shortened by 6 bases and J by 4 bases, with 17 bases between the two germline ends. CDR3 length equals 14 residues.

A few counts support this clonotype. The chain employs TRBV12-3 or TRBV12-4 and TRBJ2-2; D gene uncertain. Trimming removed 7 bases at V and 1 base at J, with 10 bases between. The CDR3 totals 14 residues. CDR3 nucleotide sequence: TGTGCCAGCACCTTGGGTCGGAACACCGGGGAGCTGTTTTTT. It yields the protein CASTLGRNTGELFF.

V gene TRBV5-1 combines with J gene TRBJ2-3; D perhaps matches TRBD1 (6 bases). The CDR3 consists of 16 residues. Germline V lookup: CDR1 SGHRS, CDR2 YFSETQ. Trimming took off 0 bases at V and 0 bases at J, with 11 bases between the two ends. CDR3 in DNA: TGCGCCAGCAGCTTGGAGACAGGTGATAGCACAGATACGCAGTATTTT. This encodes CASSLETGDSTDTQYF.